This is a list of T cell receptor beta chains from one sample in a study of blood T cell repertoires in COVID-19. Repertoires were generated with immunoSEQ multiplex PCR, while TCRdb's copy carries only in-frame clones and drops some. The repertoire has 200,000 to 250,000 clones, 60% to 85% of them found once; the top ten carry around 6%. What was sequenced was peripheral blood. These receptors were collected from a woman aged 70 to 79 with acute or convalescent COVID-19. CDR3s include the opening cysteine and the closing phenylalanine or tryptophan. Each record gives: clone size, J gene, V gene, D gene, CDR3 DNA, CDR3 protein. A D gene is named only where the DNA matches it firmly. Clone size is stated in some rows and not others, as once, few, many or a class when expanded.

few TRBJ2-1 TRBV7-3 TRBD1 TGTGCCAGCAGCGTCGGACAGGGACCCTACAATGAGCAGTTCTTC CASSVGQGPYNEQFF
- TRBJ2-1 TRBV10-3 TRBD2 TGTGCCATCAGGGGGACGAGCGGGAGCCCTTCCAATGAGCAGTTCTTC CAIRGTSGSPSNEQFF
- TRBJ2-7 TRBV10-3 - TGTGCCATCAGTGACCAGGGATTTATCTACGAGCAGTACTTC CAISDQGFIYEQYF
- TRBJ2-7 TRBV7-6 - TGTGCCTCCAGCCGGGGGAGTTTCTACGAGCAGTACTTC CASSRGSFYEQYF
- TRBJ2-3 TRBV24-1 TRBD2 TGTGCCACCAGTGGAGCGGGAGTGGATACGCAGTATTTT CATSGAGVDTQYF
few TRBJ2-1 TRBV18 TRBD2 TGTGCCAGCTCACTTACCGGGGGGAGGGACTCCTACAATGAGCAGTTCTTC CASSLTGGRDSYNEQFF
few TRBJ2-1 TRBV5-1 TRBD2 TGCGCCAGCAGCTTGGAGACTAGCCGGAATGAGCAGTTCTTC CASSLETSRNEQFF
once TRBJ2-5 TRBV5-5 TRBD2 TGTGCCAGCAGCTCGGAGGGACTAGCGAGAGAGACCCAGTACTTC CASSSEGLARETQYF
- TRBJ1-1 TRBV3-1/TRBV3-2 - TGTGCCAGCAGCCACTTAAACACTGAAGCTTTCTTT CASSHLNTEAFF
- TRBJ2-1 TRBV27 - TGTGCCAGCAGTTTACCAGGGGCCTACAATGAGCAGTTCTTC CASSLPGAYNEQFF
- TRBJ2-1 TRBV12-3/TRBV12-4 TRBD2 TGTGCCAGCAGGACTAGCGGGATTGATGAGCAGTTCTTC CASRTSGIDEQFF
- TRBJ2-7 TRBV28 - TGTGCCAGCAAAGCGGGTGTCACCTACGAGCAGTACTTC CASKAGVTYEQYF
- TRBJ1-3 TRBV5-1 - TGCGCCAGCAGCAGACCGGGACTCGAAGCTGTAACATTGTGGGGACTCGGAAACACCATATATTTT CASSRPGLEAVTLWGLGNTIYF
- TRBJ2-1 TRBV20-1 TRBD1 TGCAGTGCGTATTACAGGGGTGAGCAGTTCTTC CSAYYRGEQFF
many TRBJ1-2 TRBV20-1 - TGCAGTGCTGCGGCGGGAGGCTACACCTTC CSAAAGGYTF
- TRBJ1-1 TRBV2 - TGTGCCAGCACCCGCGACAATCCTCCCTATGCTTTCTTT CASTRDNPPYAFF
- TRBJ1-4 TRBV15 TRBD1 TGTGCCACCAGCAGAGCCCGGGACAGGGAGAATGAAAAACTGTTTTTT CATSRARDRENEKLFF
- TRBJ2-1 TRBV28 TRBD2 TGTGCCAGCACTGACCTAGCGGGAGGCTACAATGAGCAGTTCTTC CASTDLAGGYNEQFF
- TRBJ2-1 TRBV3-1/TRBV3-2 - TGTGCCAGCAGCCGCCGGGGTGGGAATGAGCAGTTCTTC CASSRRGGNEQFF
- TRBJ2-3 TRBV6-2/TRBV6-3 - TGTGCCAGCAGTTACGTAGCTGCTAGCACAGATACGCAGTATTTT CASSYVAASTDTQYF
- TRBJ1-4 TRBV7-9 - TGTGCCAGCAGCCCAACTCAGGGGATGCCAACTAATGAAAAACTGTTTTTT CASSPTQGMPTNEKLFF
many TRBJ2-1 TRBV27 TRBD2 TGTGCCAGCAGTTTCCTGACTAGCGGGAGGACAACATTCTACAATGAGCAGTTCTTC CASSFLTSGRTTFYNEQFF
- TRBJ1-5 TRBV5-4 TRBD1 TGTGCCGGGATTTCCGGGACAGCTCCTAATCAGCCCCAGCATTTT CAGISGTAPNQPQHF
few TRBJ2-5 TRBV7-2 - TGTGCCAGCAGCATTATGGCCACCCAAGAGACCCAGTACTTC CASSIMATQETQYF
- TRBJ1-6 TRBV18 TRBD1 TGTGCCAGCTCACCTGGGACAGGGAATTCACCCCTCCACTTT CASSPGTGNSPLHF
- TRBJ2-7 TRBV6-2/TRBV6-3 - TGTGCCAGCAGTTACGAAAGTGTCGAGCTCTCCTACGAGCAGTACTTC CASSYESVELSYEQYF
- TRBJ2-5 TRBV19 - TGTGCCAGTAGTACCCCCGGACTAAATGAAGAGACCCAGTACTTC CASSTPGLNEETQYF
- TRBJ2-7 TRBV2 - TGTGCCAGCAGTCTAACGGGTAAGGTCTACGAGCAGTACTTC CASSLTGKVYEQYF
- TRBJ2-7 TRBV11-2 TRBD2 TGTGCCAGCAGCCCCAACCCGGGGGGTTACGAGCAGTACTTC CASSPNPGGYEQYF
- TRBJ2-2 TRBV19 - TGTGCCAGTAGTATCCGCAGGGGGAACACCGGGGAGCTGTTTTTT CASSIRRGNTGELFF
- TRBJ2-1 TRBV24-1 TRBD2 TGTGCCACCAGTGCCCCGGGGGGTGTGCAGTTCTTC CATSAPGGVQFF
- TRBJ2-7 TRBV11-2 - TGTGCCAGCAACCCCCAGGGACTCTACGAGCAGTACTTC CASNPQGLYEQYF
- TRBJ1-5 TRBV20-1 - TGCAGTGCTAGTTCAGGGTCTTTGCAGCCCCAGCATTTT CSASSGSLQPQHF
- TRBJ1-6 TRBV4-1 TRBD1 TGCGCCAGCAGCCCAGGACAGGCGGCGTATAATTCACCCCTCCACTTT CASSPGQAAYNSPLHF
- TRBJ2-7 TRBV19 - TGTGCCAGTAGCCCCGTTGGGAGCTACGAGCAGTACTTC CASSPVGSYEQYF
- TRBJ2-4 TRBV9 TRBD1 TGTGCCAGCAGCCGGACAGGACAGGGCGGAAACATTCGGTACTTC CASSRTGQGGNIRYF
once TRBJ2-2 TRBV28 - TGTGCCAGCAGCAAAGTGGGCTCGGTGCGGGCCGGGGAGCTGTTTTTT CASSKVGSVRAGELFF
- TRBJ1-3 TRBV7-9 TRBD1 TGTGCCAGCGAAATGGGACAGGGGGCCCTATTTGGAAACACCATATATTTT CASEMGQGALFGNTIYF
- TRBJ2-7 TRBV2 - TGTGCCAGCAGTGATCTCCGGGATGATAGCTTC CASSDLRDDSF
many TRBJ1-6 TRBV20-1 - TGCAGTGCTAGTTCCCTAGGCGATTCACCCCTCCACTTT CSASSLGDSPLHF
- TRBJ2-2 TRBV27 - TGTGCCAGCAGTTCACCCACCGGGACAATAAACACCGGGGAGCTGTTTTTT CASSSPTGTINTGELFF
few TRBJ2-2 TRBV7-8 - TGTGCCAGCAGCATAGTATATTCCCCCACCGGGGAGCTGTTTTTT CASSIVYSPTGELFF
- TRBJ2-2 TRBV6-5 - TGTGCCAGCATCATGTACACCGGGGAGCTGTTTTTT CASIMYTGELFF
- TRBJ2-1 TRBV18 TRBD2 TGTGCCAGCTCACAACCTGGACTAGCGGGGGGCGATGAGCAGTTCTTC CASSQPGLAGGDEQFF
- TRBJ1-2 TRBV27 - TGTGCCAGCAGTTTAGGAGGGGCTAACTATGGCTACACCTTC CASSLGGANYGYTF
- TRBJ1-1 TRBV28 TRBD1 TGTGCCAGCAGCACGGGGGCAGGGGGGAACACTGAAGCTTTCTTT CASSTGAGGNTEAFF
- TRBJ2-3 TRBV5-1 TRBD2 TGCGCCAGCAGCATCCAACTAGCGGCAAACACAGATACGCAGTATTTT CASSIQLAANTDTQYF
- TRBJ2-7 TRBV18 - TGTGCCAGCTCACCATTAAACTACGAGCAGTACTTC CASSPLNYEQYF
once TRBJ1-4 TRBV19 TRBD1 TGTGCCAGCCAACGGGACAGCAATGAAAAACTGTTTTTT CASQRDSNEKLFF
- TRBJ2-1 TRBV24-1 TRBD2 TGTGCCACCAGTGAAACGGGACTAGCGGGAGTGAATGAGCAGTTCTTC CATSETGLAGVNEQFF
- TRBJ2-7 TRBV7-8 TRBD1 TGTGCCAGCAGCTTAGCGGGATTCGGGACAGGCAATTATAAAGACGAGCAGTACTTC CASSLAGFGTGNYKDEQYF
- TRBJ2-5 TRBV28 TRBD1 TGTGCCAGCAGTTTATTAGGGGGCGAGGCGGGCGAGACCCAGTACTTC CASSLLGGEAGETQYF
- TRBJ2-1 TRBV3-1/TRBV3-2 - TGTGCCAGCAGCCCCCGGGGGGCGGATGAGCAGTTCTTC CASSPRGADEQFF
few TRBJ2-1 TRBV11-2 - TGTGCCAGCAGAAGACTCTCAACCGACCATGAGCAGTTCTTC CASRRLSTDHEQFF
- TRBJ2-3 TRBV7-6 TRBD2 TGTGCCAGCAGCTTACTAGCGGGAGGAAGCACAGATACGCAGTATTTT CASSLLAGGSTDTQYF
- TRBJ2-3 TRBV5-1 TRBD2 TGCGCCAGCAGCCTGGGACTAGCGGGACTGGCGCAGTATTTT CASSLGLAGLAQYF
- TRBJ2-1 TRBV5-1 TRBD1 TGCGCCAGCAGCCGCAGGACAGGGGGCTCGAATGAGCAGTTCTTC CASSRRTGGSNEQFF
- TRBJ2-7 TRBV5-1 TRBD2 TGCGCCAGCAGCGAAAAGACTAGCGGGAGATCCTACGAGCAGTACTTC CASSEKTSGRSYEQYF
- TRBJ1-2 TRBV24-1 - TGTGCCACCAGTGAAAGAAGCGAAACAGGGAACTATGGCTACACCTTC CATSERSETGNYGYTF